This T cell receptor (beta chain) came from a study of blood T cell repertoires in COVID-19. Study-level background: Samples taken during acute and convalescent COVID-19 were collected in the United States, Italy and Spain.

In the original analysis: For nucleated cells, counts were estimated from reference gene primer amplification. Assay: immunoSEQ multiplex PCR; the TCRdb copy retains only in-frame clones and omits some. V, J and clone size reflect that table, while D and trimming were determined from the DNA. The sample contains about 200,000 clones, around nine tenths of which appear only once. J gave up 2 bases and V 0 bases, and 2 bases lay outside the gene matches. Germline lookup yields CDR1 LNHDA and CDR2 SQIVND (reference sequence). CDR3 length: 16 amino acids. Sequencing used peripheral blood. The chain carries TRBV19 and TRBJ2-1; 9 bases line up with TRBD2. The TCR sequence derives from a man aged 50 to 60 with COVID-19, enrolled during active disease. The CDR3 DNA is TGTGCCAGTAGTATAGAGGGCGGGAGGGCCTACAATGAGCAGTTCTTC. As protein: CASSIEGGRAYNEQFF.